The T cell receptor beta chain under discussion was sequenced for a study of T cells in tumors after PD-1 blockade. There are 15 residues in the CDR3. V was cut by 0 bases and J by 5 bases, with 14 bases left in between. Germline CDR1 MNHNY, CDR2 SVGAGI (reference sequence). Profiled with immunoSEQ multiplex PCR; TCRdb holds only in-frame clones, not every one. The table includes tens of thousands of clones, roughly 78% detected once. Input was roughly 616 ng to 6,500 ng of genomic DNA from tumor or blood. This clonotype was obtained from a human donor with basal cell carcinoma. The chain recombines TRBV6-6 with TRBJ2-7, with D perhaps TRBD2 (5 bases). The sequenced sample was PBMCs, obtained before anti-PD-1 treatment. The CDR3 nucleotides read TGTGCCAGCAGTTACTCAGCTCGGGGTGCCCACGAGCAGTACTTC. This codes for CASSYSARGAHEQYF.